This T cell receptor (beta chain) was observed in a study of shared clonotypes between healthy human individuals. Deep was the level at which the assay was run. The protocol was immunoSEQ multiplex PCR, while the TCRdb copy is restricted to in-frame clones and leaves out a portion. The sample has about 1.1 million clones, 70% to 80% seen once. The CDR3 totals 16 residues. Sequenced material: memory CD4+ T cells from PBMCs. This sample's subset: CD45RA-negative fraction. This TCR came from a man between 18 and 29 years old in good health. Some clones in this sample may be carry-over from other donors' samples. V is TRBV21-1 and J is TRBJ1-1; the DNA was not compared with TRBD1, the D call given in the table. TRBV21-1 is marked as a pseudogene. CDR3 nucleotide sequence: TGTGCCAGCAGCAAACCGTTGAGGGGGCGGAACACTGAAGCTTTCTTT. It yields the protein CASSKPLRGRNTEAFF.